The TCR beta chain described here comes from a study of blood T cell repertoires in COVID-19. The table came from immunoSEQ multiplex PCR; TCRdb's copy has only in-frame clones and leaves some out. The sample includes hundreds of thousands of clones, approximately 86% seen only once; the top ten take about 4%. Deletions cut 4 bases from V and 6 bases from J, with 11 bases between. The CDR3 totals 13 residues. CDR1 and CDR2 (germline): SGHNT, YYREEE (reference sequence). Sequences were obtained from PBMCs or T cells enriched from blood (not recorded which). J is TRBJ2-4 and V is TRBV5-4, with D perhaps TRBD1 (6 bases). This clonotype originated in a woman aged 25-40 years who had been exposed to COVID-19. As DNA, the CDR3 is TGTGCCAGCAGCGGCAAGGACAGAAACATTCAGTACTTC. Translation: CASSGKDRNIQYF.